By sample share, the clone carrying this T cell receptor (beta chain) is medium-sized. Its antigen is unknown. Coculturing at 37°C lasted under 7 days for the mixed lymphocyte reaction cells. Generated by immunoSEQ multiplex PCR, the TCRdb table keeps only in-frame clones and is missing some. The data contain roughly 9,600 clones, approximately 42% of them singletons. This entry comes from a study of siplizumab effects on memory and regulatory T cells. Germline CDR1 and CDR2: MDHEN and SYDVKM. CDR3 size: 14 residues. The ends were cut back, 7 bases at V and 10 bases at J, with 22 bases in the middle. Study outcomes and limitations: Suppressive capability of dividing Tregs from siplizumab cultures went unverified. Alloreactive sequences traceable to unstimulated CD4+ memory cells were significantly reduced by siplizumab. Researchers could not give a naive or memory phenotype to roughly 75-95% of proliferating CD4+ or CD8+ clones.

Sequenced material: CFSE-low (dividing) CD4+ T cells sorted from an allogeneic mixed lymphocyte reaction. The source of this sequence is a human donor in good health; the cells came from an allogeneic mixed lymphocyte reaction. This rearrangement joins TRBV28 to TRBJ1-1; D is unclear. CDR3 residues: CASTGFDPWTTAFF. CDR3 DNA: TGTGCCAGCACCGGATTCGACCCCTGGACGACAGCTTTCTTT.